Shown below are 3 T cell receptor beta chains from a single sample sequenced in a study of OX40 agonist ivuxolimab in advanced cancers. Data came from immunoSEQ multiplex PCR; TCRdb stores just in-frame clones and leaves some out. Of 39,000 or so clones listed, more than 70% were seen once; the top ten hold approximately 0.6%. Sample: CD4+ or CD8+ T cells sorted from blood, taken in a trial of the OX40 agonist ivuxolimab. The receptor source for this set is an adult with an advanced solid tumor such as melanoma, head and neck, liver or kidney cancer.

The CDR3 loop reads CASGYGTGNTGELFF. The CDR3 region has the DNA TGTGCCAGCGGATACGGGACTGGGAACACCGGGGAGCTGTTTTTT. The chain couples TRBV7-2 to TRBJ2-2; TRBD2 is a possible D gene (6 bases). The CDR3 covers 15 residues. Trimming left V 8 bases short and J 1 base short, with 14 bases between. Per germline, CDR1 SGHTA and CDR2 FQGNSA.

The chain couples TRBV6-1 to TRBJ2-2; a possible D gene is TRBD2 (5 bases). Between the trimmed V and J ends, which lost 7 bases and 6 bases, there was a span of 9 bases. Per germline, CDR1 MNHNS and CDR2 SASEGT. CDR3 length: 12 amino acids. CDR3 protein: CASTIGAGELFF. Written as DNA, the CDR3 is TGTGCCAGCACTATCGGGGCCGGGGAGCTGTTTTTT.

The V call is TRBV5-4, the J call TRBJ1-1, with D perhaps TRBD1 (5 bases). The CDR3 has 14 amino acids. Trimming took 3 bases from V and 6 from J, leaving 15 bases between them. Per the germline V gene, CDR1 is SGHNT and CDR2 is YYREEE (reference sequence). The CDR3 sequence: CASSSGPSSAEAFF. In DNA form, the CDR3 reads TGTGCCAGCAGCTCGGGACCCAGTAGCGCTGAAGCTTTCTTT.